This T cell receptor beta chain was recorded in a study of shared clonotypes between healthy human individuals. Study-wide context: For every donor, three CD4 naive, three CD4 memory, two CD8 naive and one CD8 memory plates were used.

Of note for this clone: The junction departs from the called germline gene at one end, perhaps through a read error.

Original processing notes: ImmunoSEQ junction-only sequences lacked quality scores, so their filtering differed. Data came from immunoSEQ multiplex PCR; TCRdb stores just in-frame clones and leaves some out. That table is the source of V, J and clone size, and D and trimming were worked out from the DNA. This sample has around 580,000 clones, with roughly 98% found just once. Germline CDR1 SSHAT, CDR2 FNYEAQ (reference sequence). The length of the CDR3 is 13 residues. CD45RO-negative CD8 cells positively selected for CCR7 made up the naive population, which excluded terminally differentiated effector memory CD45RA+ cells. Every donor, a Caucasian adult, lived in Nashville, Tennessee.

This rearrangement joins TRBV7-7 to TRBJ2-7; 7 bases match TRBD1. Sequenced material: naive CD8+ T cells sorted from blood. The TCR sequence derives from a man aged 30-40 years in good health. CDR3 region: CASSKGQTYEQYF. As DNA, the CDR3 is TGTGCTAGCAGCAAGGGACAGACCTACGAGCAGTACTTC.